The clone carrying this T cell receptor beta chain has just a few counts. Its antigen is unidentified. This specimen belongs to a study of T-cell memory formation after mild COVID-19. Findings and limits, study-wide: Second-wave clones that peaked on day 37 lacked confirmed SARS-CoV-2 specificity.

Using its own MiXCR run on the 5' RACE reads, TCRdb lists one record per CDR3 protein. Among 350,000 to 500,000 distinct CDR3 sequences, 20% were seen once, and the ten largest hold 8.4%. The length of the CDR3 is 15 residues. Germline V gene sequence: CDR1 SNHLY, CDR2 FYNNEI. The ends were cut back, 3 bases at V and 0 bases at J, with 9 bases in the middle. This TCR was sampled from an adult woman who had mild COVID-19 (a few samples of this study predate the infection). Cell type and time point are not known. The sample taken for sequencing was PBMCs or a T cell subset sorted from them (not recorded which). The chain has TRBV2 and TRBJ2-4, with unresolved D. In nucleotides, the CDR3 is TGTGCCAGCAGTGACATCGGGCTAGCCAAAAACATTCAGTACTTC. The encoded protein is CASSDIGLAKNIQYF.